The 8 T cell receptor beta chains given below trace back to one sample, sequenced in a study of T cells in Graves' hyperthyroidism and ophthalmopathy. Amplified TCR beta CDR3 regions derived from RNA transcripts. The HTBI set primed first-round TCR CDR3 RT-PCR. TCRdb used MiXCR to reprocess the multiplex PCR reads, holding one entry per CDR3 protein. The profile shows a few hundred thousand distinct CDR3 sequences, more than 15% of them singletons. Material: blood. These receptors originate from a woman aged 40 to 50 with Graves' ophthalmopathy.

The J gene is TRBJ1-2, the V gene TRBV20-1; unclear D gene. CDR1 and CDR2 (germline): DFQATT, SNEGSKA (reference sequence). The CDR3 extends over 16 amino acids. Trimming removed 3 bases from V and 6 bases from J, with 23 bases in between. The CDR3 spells CSASRKALLSSDGYTF. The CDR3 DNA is TGCAGTGCTAGCCGAAAGGCTCTTCTGTCCTCGGATGGCTACACCTTC.

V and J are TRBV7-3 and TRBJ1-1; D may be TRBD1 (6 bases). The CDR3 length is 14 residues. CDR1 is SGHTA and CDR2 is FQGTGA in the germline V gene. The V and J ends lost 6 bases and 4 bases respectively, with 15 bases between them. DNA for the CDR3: TGTGCCAGCAGTCCAGGGGTAACCAGCACTGAAGCTTTCTTT. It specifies CASSPGVTSTEAFF.

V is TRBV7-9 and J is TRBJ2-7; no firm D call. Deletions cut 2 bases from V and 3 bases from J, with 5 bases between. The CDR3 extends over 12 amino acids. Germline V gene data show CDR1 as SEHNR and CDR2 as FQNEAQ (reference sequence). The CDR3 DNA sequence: TGTGCCAGCAGCTTATGGGACTACGAGCAGTACTTC. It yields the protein CASSLWDYEQYF.

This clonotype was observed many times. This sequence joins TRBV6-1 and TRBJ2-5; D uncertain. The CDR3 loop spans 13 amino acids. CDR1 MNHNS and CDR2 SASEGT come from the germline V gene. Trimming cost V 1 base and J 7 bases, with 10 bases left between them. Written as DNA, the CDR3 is TGTGCCAGCAGTGAAGTGAGTTATGGGACCCAGTACTTC. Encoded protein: CASSEVSYGTQYF.

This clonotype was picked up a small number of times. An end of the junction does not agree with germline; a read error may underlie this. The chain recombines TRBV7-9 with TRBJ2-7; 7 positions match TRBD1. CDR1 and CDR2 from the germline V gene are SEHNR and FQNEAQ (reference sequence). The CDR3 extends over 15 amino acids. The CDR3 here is CAGSPTGIPDYEQYF. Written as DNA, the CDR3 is TGTGCCGGCAGCCCGACAGGGATTCCCGACTACGAGCAGTACTTC.

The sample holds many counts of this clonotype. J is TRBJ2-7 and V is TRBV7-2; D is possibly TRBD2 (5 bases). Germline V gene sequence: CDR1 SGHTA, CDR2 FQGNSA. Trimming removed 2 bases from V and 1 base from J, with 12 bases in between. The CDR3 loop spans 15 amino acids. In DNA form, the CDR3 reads TGTGCCAGCAGCTTACTAGCCCTATCATCCTACGAGCAGTACTTC. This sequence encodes CASSLLALSSYEQYF.

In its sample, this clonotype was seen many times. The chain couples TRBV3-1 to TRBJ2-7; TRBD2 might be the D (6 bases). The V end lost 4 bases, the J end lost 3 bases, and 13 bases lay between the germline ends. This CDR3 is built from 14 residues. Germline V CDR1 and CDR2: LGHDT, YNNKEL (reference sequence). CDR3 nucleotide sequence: TGTGCCAGCAGCCCCCGACTAGGTGGCTACGAGCAGTACTTC. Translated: CASSPRLGGYEQYF.

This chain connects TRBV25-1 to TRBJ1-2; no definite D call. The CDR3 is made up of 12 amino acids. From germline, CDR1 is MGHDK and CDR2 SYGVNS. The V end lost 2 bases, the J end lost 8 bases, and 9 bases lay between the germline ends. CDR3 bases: TGTGCCAGCAGTGAAGGTCTGGGGGGCTACACCTTC. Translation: CASSEGLGGYTF.